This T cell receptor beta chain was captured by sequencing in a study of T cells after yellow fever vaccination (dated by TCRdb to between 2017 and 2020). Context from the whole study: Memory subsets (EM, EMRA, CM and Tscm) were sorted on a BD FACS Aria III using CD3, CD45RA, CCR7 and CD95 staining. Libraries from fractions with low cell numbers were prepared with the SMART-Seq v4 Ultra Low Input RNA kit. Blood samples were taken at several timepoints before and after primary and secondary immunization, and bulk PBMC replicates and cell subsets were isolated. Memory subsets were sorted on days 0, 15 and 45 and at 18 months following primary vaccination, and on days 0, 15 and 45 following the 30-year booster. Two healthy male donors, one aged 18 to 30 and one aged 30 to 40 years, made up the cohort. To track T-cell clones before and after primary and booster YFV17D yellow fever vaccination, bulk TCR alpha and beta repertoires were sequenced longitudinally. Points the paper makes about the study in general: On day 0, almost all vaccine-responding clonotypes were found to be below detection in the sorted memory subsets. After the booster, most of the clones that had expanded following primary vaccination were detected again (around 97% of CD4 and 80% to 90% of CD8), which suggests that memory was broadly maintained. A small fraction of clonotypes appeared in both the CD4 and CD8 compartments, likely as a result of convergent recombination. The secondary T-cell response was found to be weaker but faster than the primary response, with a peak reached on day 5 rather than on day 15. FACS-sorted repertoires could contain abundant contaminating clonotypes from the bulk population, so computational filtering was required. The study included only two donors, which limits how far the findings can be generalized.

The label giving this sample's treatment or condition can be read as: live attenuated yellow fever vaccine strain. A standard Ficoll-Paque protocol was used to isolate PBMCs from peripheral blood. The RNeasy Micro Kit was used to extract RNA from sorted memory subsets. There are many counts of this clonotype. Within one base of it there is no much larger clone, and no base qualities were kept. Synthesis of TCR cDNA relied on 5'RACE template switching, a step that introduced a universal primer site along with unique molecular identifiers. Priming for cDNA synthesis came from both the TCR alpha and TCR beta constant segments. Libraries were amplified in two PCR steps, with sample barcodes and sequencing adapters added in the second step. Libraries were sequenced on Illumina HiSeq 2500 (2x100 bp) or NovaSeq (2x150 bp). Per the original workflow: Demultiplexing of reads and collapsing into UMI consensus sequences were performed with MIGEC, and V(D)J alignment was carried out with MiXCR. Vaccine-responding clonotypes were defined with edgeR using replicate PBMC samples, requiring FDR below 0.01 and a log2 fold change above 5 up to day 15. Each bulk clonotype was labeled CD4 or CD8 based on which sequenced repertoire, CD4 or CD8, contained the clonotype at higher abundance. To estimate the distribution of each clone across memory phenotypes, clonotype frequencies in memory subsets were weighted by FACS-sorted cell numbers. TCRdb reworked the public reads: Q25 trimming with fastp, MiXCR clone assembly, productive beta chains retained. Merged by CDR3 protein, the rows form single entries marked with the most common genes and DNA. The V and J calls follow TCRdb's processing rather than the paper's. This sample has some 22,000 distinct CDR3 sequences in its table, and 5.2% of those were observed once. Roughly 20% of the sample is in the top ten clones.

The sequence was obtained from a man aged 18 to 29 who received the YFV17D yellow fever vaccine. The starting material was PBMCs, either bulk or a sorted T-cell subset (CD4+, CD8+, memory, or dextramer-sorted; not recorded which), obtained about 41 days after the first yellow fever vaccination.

The sequenced DNA is TGTGCCAGCAGTTACTCCACAGGGGCGTATGGCTACACCTTC. This is translated as CASSYSTGAYGYTF. The chain is assembled from TRBV6-5 and TRBJ1-2; 7 bases in the junction line up with TRBD1. Including the terminal cysteine and phenylalanine, the CDR3 comprises 14 residues. This entry keeps only the CDR3 DNA: 42 bases, framed from base 1. According to the germline V gene, CDR1 reads MNHEY and CDR2 reads SVGAGI. V loses 0 bases at its end and J loses 5 bases; junction bases beyond the gene matches: 3.